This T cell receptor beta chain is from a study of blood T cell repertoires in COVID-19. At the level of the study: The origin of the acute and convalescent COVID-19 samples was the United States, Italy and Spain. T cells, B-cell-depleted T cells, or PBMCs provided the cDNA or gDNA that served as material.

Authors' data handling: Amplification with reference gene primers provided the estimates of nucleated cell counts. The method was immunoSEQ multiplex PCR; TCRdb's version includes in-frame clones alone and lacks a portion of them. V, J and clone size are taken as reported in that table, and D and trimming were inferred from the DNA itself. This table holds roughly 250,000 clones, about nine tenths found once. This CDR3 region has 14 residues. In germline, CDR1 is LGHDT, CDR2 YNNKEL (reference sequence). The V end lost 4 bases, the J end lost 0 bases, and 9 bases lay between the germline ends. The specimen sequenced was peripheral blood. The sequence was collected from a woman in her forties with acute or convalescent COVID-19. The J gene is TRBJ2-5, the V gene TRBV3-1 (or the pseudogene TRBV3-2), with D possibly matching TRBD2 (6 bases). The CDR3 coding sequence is TGTGCCAGCAGCCCCGGGAGCTACCAAGAGACCCAGTACTTC. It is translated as CASSPGSYQETQYF.